This T cell receptor beta chain originates from a study of PD-L1 blockade in urothelial cancer. Overall study: Blood was tested 3 weeks (second dose) and 6 weeks into treatment.

In the case of this clone: Its target is not known.

The sample's time point: pretreatment peripheral blood. Study-wide points: Prediction of better survival came from below-median pretreatment blood TCR clonality.

Every PCR was spiked with synthetic TCR analog templates. Here immunoSEQ multiplex PCR was the method, and the copy in TCRdb shows in-frame clones only, minus some. The sample includes 95,000 or so clones, over 75% of them seen just once. The receptor's source is a man aged 55 to 69 with urothelial cancer. The sequencing here drew on PBMCs, taken around atezolizumab (anti-PD-L1) treatment.

The CDR3 bases are TGTGCCAGCAGTCCTTTCACTAGCATGGTCGACGAGCAGTACTTC. This sequence encodes CASSPFTSMVDEQYF. The chain links TRBV2 to TRBJ2-7; TRBD2 might be the D (6 bases). V lost 5 bases and J 5 bases, leaving 19 bases between the germline ends. Germline V gene data show CDR1 as SNHLY and CDR2 as FYNNEI. This CDR3 has 15 residues.